This T cell receptor beta chain appears in the sequencing data of a study of blood T cell repertoires in COVID-19. Background on the study: Nucleic acid was either cDNA or gDNA, and it came from T cells, B-cell-depleted T cells, or PBMCs.

V gave up 4 bases and J gave up 7 bases, with 13 bases separating them. This CDR3 contains 14 residues. Germline CDR1 reads SNHLY; CDR2 reads FYNNEI. Original processing notes: Amplification of reference gene primers was used by the study to estimate nucleated cell counts. The data were produced by immunoSEQ multiplex PCR, yet TCRdb's version contains in-frame clones alone and is incomplete. D and trimming were read from the DNA, whereas the V and J calls and clone size are those reported in that table. The repertoire consists of 99,000 or so clones, with around 88% occurring once and the leading ten covering around 2%.

This clonotype was sampled from a man between 50 and 59 years old with COVID-19, enrolled during active disease. Specimen: peripheral blood. V usage is TRBV2 and J usage is TRBJ2-2; D remains ambiguous. The CDR3 sequence: CASSGTAAGGELFF. CDR3 sequence (DNA): TGTGCCAGCAGTGGCACTGCGGCTGGCGGGGAGCTGTTTTTT.